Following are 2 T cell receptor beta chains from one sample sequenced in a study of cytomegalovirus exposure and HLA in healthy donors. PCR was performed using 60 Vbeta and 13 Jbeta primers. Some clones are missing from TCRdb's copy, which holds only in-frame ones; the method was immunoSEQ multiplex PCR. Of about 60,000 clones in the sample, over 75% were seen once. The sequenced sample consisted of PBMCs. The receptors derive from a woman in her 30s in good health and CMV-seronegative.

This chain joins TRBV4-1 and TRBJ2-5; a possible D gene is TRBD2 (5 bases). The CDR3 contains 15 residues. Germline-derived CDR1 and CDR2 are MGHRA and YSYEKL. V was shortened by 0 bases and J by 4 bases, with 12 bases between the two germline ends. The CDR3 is CASSQDRGARETQYF. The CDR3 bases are TGCGCCAGCAGCCAAGATCGGGGTGCTCGAGAGACCCAGTACTTC.

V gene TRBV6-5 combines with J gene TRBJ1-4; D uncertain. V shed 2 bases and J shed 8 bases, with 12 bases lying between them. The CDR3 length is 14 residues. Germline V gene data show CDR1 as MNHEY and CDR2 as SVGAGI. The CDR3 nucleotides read TGTGCCAGCAGTTACGAGGGATTCGGGGAAAAACTGTTTTTT. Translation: CASSYEGFGEKLFF.